These 13 T cell receptor beta chains were all obtained from the same sample, sequenced in a study of vaccination effects on CD4 cells after COVID-19. Under the ViraFEST assay, PBMC were stimulated with viral peptide pools so that antigen-specific CD4+ T cells expanded. Sequencing was performed afterwards. Culture proceeded for 10 days, and CD4+ T cells were then isolated. All vaccine recipients tested negative for nucleocapsid antibodies and had never contracted SARS-CoV-2 infection. For these receptors, no antigen is known. Using immunoSEQ multiplex PCR, the repertoire was profiled, and TCRdb retains in-frame clones only, with some absent. The repertoire holds roughly 52,000 clones, with more than 60% as singletons. The material sequenced was CD4+ T cells from PBMCs cultured with SARS-CoV-2 spike peptides, taken before COVID-19 vaccination. The receptor set was obtained from a human donor who received a COVID-19 vaccine.

This clone was counted between two and nine times. The chain has TRBV2 and TRBJ1-5; no firm D call. The germline V gene encodes CDR1 SNHLY and CDR2 FYNNEI. The CDR3 has 15 amino acids. V lost 5 bases and J lost 7, with 18 bases in between. The CDR3 DNA sequence: TGTGCCAGCAGTCGAGCCGACCCACCGGGGCAGCCCCAGCATTTT. This translates into CASSRADPPGQPQHF.

The chain carries TRBV30 and TRBJ1-2; 8 bases line up with TRBD1. The CDR3 is 13 amino acids. Germline V gene data show CDR1 as GTSNPN and CDR2 as SVGIG (reference sequence). Trimming took 3 bases from V and 4 from J; bases not matched to a gene: 4. The CDR3 here is CAWSRDRSYGYTF. CDR3 bases: TGTGCCTGGAGCCGGGACAGGAGCTATGGCTACACCTTC.

The V gene is TRBV5-1, the J gene TRBJ1-4; TRBD1 is a possible D gene (6 bases). CDR1 and CDR2 (germline): SGHRS, YFSETQ. CDR3 size: 16 residues. The V end was cut by 4 bases, the J end by 8 bases, with 21 bases between. The CDR3 DNA follows: TGCGCCAGCAGCAAAGCGGGGGGGGCAAACCTGGAAAAACTGTTTTTT. This translates into CASSKAGGANLEKLFF.

In this sample, this clone turned up a few times. The rearrangement links TRBV30 to TRBJ2-7; D is perhaps TRBD1 (6 bases). V lost 7 bases and J lost 4, with 17 bases in between. Germline-derived CDR1 and CDR2 are GTSNPN and SVGIG (reference sequence). The CDR3 length is 13 residues. CDR3 sequence reads: CALRQVPRYEQYF. The CDR3 nucleotides are TGTGCCTTAAGACAGGTCCCCCGTTACGAGCAGTACTTC.

The chain combines TRBV30 with TRBJ2-7; a weak D match, TRBD2 (6 bases). Looked up from germline, CDR1 is GTSNPN and CDR2 is SVGIG (reference sequence). Trimming cost V 2 bases and J 2 bases, with 10 bases left between them. This CDR3 contains 13 residues. CDR3 loop: CAWSRGFTYEQYF. The CDR3 DNA reads as TGTGCCTGGAGTCGGGGGTTTACCTACGAGCAGTACTTC.

The CDR3 nucleotides are TGTGCCAGCAGTATAAGCACAGATACGCAGTATTTT. This sequence encodes CASSISTDTQYF. This rearrangement joins TRBV12-3 or TRBV12-4 to TRBJ2-3; D call uncertain. Trimming pared 5 bases from V and 0 bases from J, leaving 3 bases between. The CDR3 is 12 amino acids.

The chain links TRBV11-2 to TRBJ1-4; 8 nucleotides align to TRBD1. The junction had 4 bases not matched to a gene; V was cut back by 5 bases and J by 5 bases. This CDR3 region has 14 residues. Germline assignment: CDR1 SGHAT and CDR2 FQNNGV. CDR3 residues: CASSPGQANEKLFF. The CDR3 nucleotides read TGTGCCAGCAGCCCGGGACAGGCAAATGAAAAACTGTTTTTT.

V is TRBV5-8 and J is TRBJ2-5; 9 positions agree with TRBD2. The CDR3 extends over 17 amino acids. J gave up 5 bases and V 3 bases, and 14 bases lay outside the gene matches. The germline V gene encodes CDR1 SGHTS and CDR2 YDEGEE. CDR3 coding DNA: TGTGCCAGCAGCTCCTCGCACCTAGCGGGGAGGCTGGAGACCCAGTACTTC. This translates into CASSSSHLAGRLETQYF.

The chain joins TRBV24-1 to TRBJ2-5, with 9 bases lining up with TRBD1. After removal of 3 bases from V and 6 bases from J, the junction contained 13 bases not matched to a gene. Germline assignment: CDR1 KGHDR and CDR2 SFDVKD. The CDR3 is 17 amino acids. CDR3 residues: CATSDLARDRVGQTQYF. CDR3 sequence (DNA): TGTGCCACCAGTGATCTTGCCCGGGACAGGGTAGGGCAGACCCAGTACTTC.

This clone came up once. This chain joins TRBV7-2 and TRBJ1-5; D is ambiguous. Trimming removed 8 bases from V and 4 bases from J, with 3 bases in between. Germline loops: CDR1 SGHTA, CDR2 FQGNSA. The CDR3 length is 10 residues. CDR3 DNA: TGTGCCAGCGGAAATCAGCCCCAGCATTTT. Protein product: CASGNQPQHF.

The V gene is TRBV7-2, the J gene TRBJ1-5; D remains unclear. The length of the CDR3 is 15 residues. CDR1 and CDR2 (germline): SGHTA, FQGNSA. Trimming removed 2 bases from V and 0 bases from J, with 8 bases in between. CDR3 region: CASSLSGISNQPQHF. The DNA of the CDR3 is TGTGCCAGCAGCTTATCCGGGATTAGCAATCAGCCCCAGCATTTT.

The CDR3 DNA reads TGCGCCAGCAGAGCCGACGGGACAGGGTATGAAAAACTGTTTTTT. As protein: CASRADGTGYEKLFF. The chain employs TRBV10-2 and TRBJ1-4, with 9 bases fitting TRBD1. This CDR3 has 15 residues. The V and J ends lost 6 bases and 6 bases, in that order; junction bases with no gene match: 8. Germline V CDR1 and CDR2: WSHSY, SAAADI.

The chain combines TRBV28 with TRBJ2-7, with D possibly TRBD2 on 6 matching bases. V gave up 6 bases and J gave up 6 bases, with 18 bases separating them. Germline loops: CDR1 MDHEN, CDR2 SYDVKM. The CDR3 loop spans 14 amino acids. CDR3 in amino acids: CASSTPIMGGEQYF. CDR3 coding DNA: TGTGCCAGCAGCACTCCTATTATGGGGGGCGAGCAGTACTTC.